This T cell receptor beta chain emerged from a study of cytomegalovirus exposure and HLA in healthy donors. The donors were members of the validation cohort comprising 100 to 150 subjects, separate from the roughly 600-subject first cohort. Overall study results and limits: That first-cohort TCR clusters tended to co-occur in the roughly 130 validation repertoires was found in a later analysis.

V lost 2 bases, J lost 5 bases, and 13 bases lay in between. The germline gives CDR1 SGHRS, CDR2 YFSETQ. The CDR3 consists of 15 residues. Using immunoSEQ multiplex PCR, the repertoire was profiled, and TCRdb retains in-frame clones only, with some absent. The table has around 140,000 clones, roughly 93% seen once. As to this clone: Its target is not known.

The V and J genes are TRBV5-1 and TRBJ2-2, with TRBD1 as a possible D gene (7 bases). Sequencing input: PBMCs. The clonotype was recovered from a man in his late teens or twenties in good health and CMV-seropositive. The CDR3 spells CASSLMAGGTGELFF. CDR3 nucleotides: TGCGCCAGCAGCTTAATGGCAGGGGGGACCGGGGAGCTGTTTTTT.